This T cell receptor (beta chain) was profiled in a study of beta chain features in type 1 diabetes. The overall study: Cell yields, gender and age were comparable in patients and healthy donors. General study points: The study notes PCR might favor shorter templates equally in patients and controls.

A word on this clone: Its antigen is as yet unknown.

The whole isolated RNA underwent reverse transcription, so sequencing captured expressed TCRB transcripts. Measured with immunoSEQ multiplex PCR; TCRdb has only the in-frame clones, and not every one. Here the sample spans hundreds of thousands of clones, approximately 28% being singletons. This CDR3 has 13 residues. Trimming took off 0 bases at V and 7 bases at J, with 13 bases between the two ends. Germline CDR1 is GTSNPN and CDR2 is SVGIG (reference sequence). The chain carries TRBV30 and TRBJ2-7; D tentatively reads TRBD1 or TRBD2 (5 bases each). Sequencing was carried out using naive CD4+ T cells from blood. The clonotype originates from a man aged 18 to 30 in good health. CDR3 in amino acids: CAWSVRGSQEQYF. The CDR3 DNA is TGTGCCTGGAGTGTACGGGGCAGCCAAGAGCAGTACTTC. Based on the CDR3 plus reference TRBV30 and TRBJ2-7, the full variable domain is SQTIHQWPATLVQPVGSPLSLECTVEGTSNPNLYWYRQAAGRGLQLLFYSVGIGQISSEVPQNLSASRPQDRQFILSSKKLLLSDSGFYLCAWSVRGSQEQYFGPGTRLTVT.